This T cell receptor beta chain was identified during a study of blood T cell repertoires in COVID-19 (TCRdb year 2020). Notes on the research overall: Collaborator samples came from the United States, Italy and Spain and covered acute and convalescent phases of COVID-19. Deeply sampled blood TCRbeta repertoires from subjects exposed to, actively infected with, or recovered from COVID-19 were included in the dataset. The prospective study material was composed of cDNA or gDNA derived from T cells, B-cell-depleted T cells, or PBMCs. HLA class I and class II types, where available, came from metadata supplied by the sample provider rather than from assay-based typing. The samples were drawn from two sources: the first 160 participants of the ongoing ImmuneRACE study, and fewer than 1,500 subjects contributed by 6 global collaborators. The repertoires were released in a freely available public database intended as a resource for research on the immune response to SARS-CoV-2. Nearly every sample came with metadata listing a de-identified subject ID, COVID-19 status, age in years and sex. General conclusions and limits of the study: Clinical and demographic metadata were provided uncurated, with the amount varying by source and participant.

On this clone itself: Its specific antigen is unknown. Base qualities are missing; no much larger clone stands one base away.

The collaborating institutions used their own protocols to collect whole blood in K2EDTA tubes. For TCRbeta analysis, collaborators shipped samples as frozen whole blood, isolated PBMCs, or DNA extracted from either of those sample types. CDR1 and CDR2, per the germline V gene, are SQVTM and ANQGSEA. V drops 7 bases and J drops 8 bases, leaving 20 bases in between. Counted from cysteine to phenylalanine, this CDR3 has 13 amino acids. The DNA shown is the 39-base CDR3, in frame from base 1. The immunoSEQ Assay, a bias-controlled multiplex PCR, was used to amplify TCRbeta CDR3 regions from genomic DNA. Turning to the authors' computational methods: Nucleated cell counts per sample were estimated from amplification of reference gene primers within the assay. To quantify the absolute abundance of each unique TCRbeta CDR3 rearrangement, sequence reads were collapsed and filtered. For each sample, productive Simpson clonality was calculated as the square root of Simpson's diversity index across productive rearrangements. The clones in this table, taken by TCRdb from immuneACCESS, are in-frame only. Not every clone is retained; where verified, under half of the shortfall comes from an unresolved V gene, and the cause of the rest is unknown. The V and J calls and the clone size are those of that table, but D and trimming were determined from the DNA. The sample table holds 150,000 to 200,000 clones, of which more than 85% were seen once. The ten largest make up 6% to 7.5% of the sample.

Rearrangement joined TRBV29-1 to TRBJ2-5; a weak D assignment points to TRBD1 (6 bases agree). The receptor was isolated from a woman at least 80 years old in a cohort sampled during active or convalescent COVID-19. Sequenced sample: peripheral blood. The CDR3 is CSGYGHRADTQYF. The nucleotide sequence reads TGCAGCGGCTACGGGCACAGGGCCGACACCCAGTACTTC.